Listed below are T cell receptor beta chains from one sample, sequenced in a study of blood T cells in healthy people across ages. TCRdb itself ran the 5' RACE reads through MiXCR, one entry per CDR3 protein. This table holds roughly 860,000 distinct CDR3 sequences, around two thirds found once. What was sequenced was blood. The receptors derive from a man under 40 in good health. Both conserved end residues are part of each CDR3. A D gene is named only where the DNA matches it firmly. Only part of the rows carry a size: once, few, many, or a class if the clone is expanded.

clone_size: -; v_call: TRBV24-1; j_call: TRBJ2-5; d_call: -; cdr3_length: 15; cdr3_aa: CATSDRMAAQETQYF; cdr3_nt: TGTGCCACCAGTGATAGGATGGCGGCCCAAGAGACCCAGTACTTC
clone_size: -; v_call: TRBV20-1; j_call: TRBJ1-5; d_call: TRBD1; cdr3_length: 13; cdr3_aa: CSARETGGLPQHF; cdr3_nt: TGCAGTGCTAGAGAGACAGGGGGTCTGCCCCAGCATTTT
clone_size: -; v_call: TRBV12-3/TRBV12-4; j_call: TRBJ2-5; d_call: TRBD2; cdr3_length: 17; cdr3_aa: CASSLSGGTLFREAQYF; cdr3_nt: TGTGCCAGCAGTTTAAGCGGGGGGACCCTCTTTCGAGAGGCCCAGTACTTC
clone_size: few; v_call: TRBV27; j_call: TRBJ2-7; d_call: -; cdr3_length: 16; cdr3_aa: CASSLSWDFISYEQYF; cdr3_nt: TGTGCCAGCAGTTTATCTTGGGACTTTATCTCCTACGAGCAGTACTTC
clone_size: -; v_call: TRBV2; j_call: TRBJ2-3; d_call: -; cdr3_length: 14; cdr3_aa: CASSQTWVTDTQYF; cdr3_nt: TGTGCCAGCAGTCAAACGTGGGTCACAGATACGCAGTATTTT
clone_size: -; v_call: TRBV12-3/TRBV12-4; j_call: TRBJ1-2; d_call: TRBD1; cdr3_length: 13; cdr3_aa: CASRGQEIYGYTF; cdr3_nt: TGTGCCAGCAGAGGACAGGAGATCTATGGCTACACCTTC
clone_size: -; v_call: TRBV3-1; j_call: TRBJ2-5; d_call: TRBD2; cdr3_length: 15; cdr3_aa: CASSRLAGASETQYF; cdr3_nt: TGTGCCAGCAGCCGACTAGCGGGGGCTTCAGAGACCCAGTACTTC
clone_size: -; v_call: TRBV7-2; j_call: TRBJ1-2; d_call: -; cdr3_length: 16; cdr3_aa: CASSLGGGGRGYGYTF; cdr3_nt: TGTGCCAGCAGCTTAGGGGGCGGGGGGCGCGGCTATGGCTACACCTTC
clone_size: -; v_call: TRBV28; j_call: TRBJ2-1; d_call: -; cdr3_length: 13; cdr3_aa: CASSGVGIDEQFF; cdr3_nt: TGTGCCAGCAGCGGGGTAGGGATCGATGAGCAGTTCTTC
clone_size: -; v_call: TRBV6-2/TRBV6-3; j_call: TRBJ2-1; d_call: -; cdr3_length: 14; cdr3_aa: CASTAGTASNEQFF; cdr3_nt: TGTGCCAGCACTGCCGGGACTGCGTCCAATGAGCAGTTCTTC
clone_size: many; v_call: TRBV27; j_call: TRBJ2-5; d_call: -; cdr3_length: 15; cdr3_aa: CASSLGGGDQETQYF; cdr3_nt: TGTGCCAGCAGTTTAGGGGGGGGCGACCAAGAGACCCAGTACTTC